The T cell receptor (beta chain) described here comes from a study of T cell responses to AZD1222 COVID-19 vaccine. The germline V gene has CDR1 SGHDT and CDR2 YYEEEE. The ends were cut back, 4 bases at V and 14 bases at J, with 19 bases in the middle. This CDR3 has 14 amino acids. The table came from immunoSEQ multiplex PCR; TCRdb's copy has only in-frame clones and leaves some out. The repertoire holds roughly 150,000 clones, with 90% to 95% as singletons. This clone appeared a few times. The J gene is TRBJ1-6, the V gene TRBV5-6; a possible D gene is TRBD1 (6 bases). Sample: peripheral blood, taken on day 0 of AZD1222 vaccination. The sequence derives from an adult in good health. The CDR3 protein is CASSGQTGPWALHF. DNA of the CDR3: TGTGCCAGCAGCGGCCAGACAGGACCATGGGCCCTCCACTTT.